This T cell receptor (beta chain) originates from a study of Ad26.COV2.S vaccination and SARS-CoV-2 variants. Looking at the study overall: In the COV1001 trial, the donor was in the Ad26.COV2.S arm. Ad26.COV2.S given intramuscularly, once or twice 56 days apart.

CDR1 and CDR2 from the germline V gene are KGHSH and LQKENI. The CDR3 spans 14 residues. V was clipped by 3 bases and J by 1 base, with 7 bases between them. Of note for this clone: Its antigen is unknown.

Treatment specified: over 15 received Ad26.COV2.S at low or high dose, single or two shots; about five received placebo; per-sample allocation not given. Sampling was done on day 63 after the first vaccine or placebo injection. The study's findings and limits: Spike-specific responses of CD8+ and CD4+ T cells were reported to display substantial breadth after vaccination.

Some clones are missing from TCRdb's copy, which holds only in-frame ones; the method was immunoSEQ multiplex PCR. The data hold 200,000 to 300,000 clones, with approximately 87% observed a single time. The sample consisted of peripheral blood, taken in a trial of Ad26.COV2.S vaccine versus placebo. V usage is TRBV18 and J usage is TRBJ2-1; D possibly corresponds to TRBD1 (6 bases). The sequence came from a person aged 18 to 65 who received the Ad26.COV2.S COVID-19 vaccine or a placebo. The DNA for the CDR3 is TGTGCCAGCTCACCGGGGGCATCCTACAATGAGCAGTTCTTC. This translates into CASSPGASYNEQFF.